These T cell receptor beta chains were read from a single sample in a study of T-cell memory formation after mild COVID-19. One entry per CDR3 protein results from TCRdb running MiXCR on the 5' RACE reads. The sample consists of about 420,000 distinct CDR3 sequences, more than 20% of them appearing once. Sequenced material: PBMCs or a T cell subset sorted from them (not recorded which). These receptor sequences come from an adult woman who had mild COVID-19 (a few samples of this study predate the infection). Cell type and time point are not known. The CDR3 runs from the conserved cysteine through the conserved F or W. D genes are given only for firm matches. Part of the rows lack a size; the others show once, few, many or a class for expanded clones.

clone_size: few
v_call: TRBV7-9
d_call: -
j_call: TRBJ1-2
cdr3_nt: TGTGCCAGCAGCTCCCCCCGGCAGCCTAACTATGGCTACACCTTC
cdr3_aa: CASSSPRQPNYGYTF

clone_size: -
v_call: TRBV6-2/TRBV6-3
d_call: -
j_call: TRBJ2-7
cdr3_nt: TGTGCCAGCATGCCCACCTCGGACAGATCCTACGAGCAGTACTTC
cdr3_aa: CASMPTSDRSYEQYF

clone_size: -
v_call: TRBV7-2
d_call: -
j_call: TRBJ2-1
cdr3_nt: TGTGCCAGCAGCTTAGTATCTTTGCGGGGACCTTACAATGAGCAGTTCTTC
cdr3_aa: CASSLVSLRGPYNEQFF

clone_size: few
v_call: TRBV11-3
d_call: TRBD1
j_call: TRBJ2-1
cdr3_nt: TGTGCCAGCAGCTCGGGACAGGGGAGTAACAATGAGCAGTTCTTC
cdr3_aa: CASSSGQGSNNEQFF

clone_size: -
v_call: TRBV5-1
d_call: -
j_call: TRBJ1-4
cdr3_nt: TGCGCCAGCAGCTCGTCCGGGACGGCACGAACTAATGAAAAACTGTTTTTT
cdr3_aa: CASSSSGTARTNEKLFF

clone_size: -
v_call: TRBV28
d_call: -
j_call: TRBJ1-2
cdr3_nt: TGTGCCAGCAGCCAGCGGGGAAGGGGCTACACCTTC
cdr3_aa: CASSQRGRGYTF

clone_size: -
v_call: TRBV12-3/TRBV12-4
d_call: TRBD1
j_call: TRBJ1-2
cdr3_nt: TGTGCCAGCACCCGTGGACAGGGGGCTTCTGGCTACACCTTC
cdr3_aa: CASTRGQGASGYTF

clone_size: few
v_call: TRBV5-1
d_call: TRBD1
j_call: TRBJ2-1
cdr3_nt: TGCGCCAGCAGGCCGGGACAGGCTTACAATGAGCAGTTCTTC
cdr3_aa: CASRPGQAYNEQFF

clone_size: few
v_call: TRBV30
d_call: -
j_call: TRBJ2-1
cdr3_nt: TGTGCCTGGGCCTGGGGGGGCCCTCGCAATGAGCAGTTCTTC
cdr3_aa: CAWAWGGPRNEQFF

clone_size: few
v_call: TRBV3-1
d_call: TRBD2
j_call: TRBJ2-1
cdr3_nt: TGTGCCAGCAGCCCCGGGACTAGCGGGGATCGGCAGTTCTTC
cdr3_aa: CASSPGTSGDRQFF

clone_size: -
v_call: TRBV5-1
d_call: -
j_call: TRBJ2-3
cdr3_nt: TGCGCCAGCAGCCCGGGACGGAGGTATAGCACAGATACGCAGTATTTT
cdr3_aa: CASSPGRRYSTDTQYF

clone_size: -
v_call: TRBV6-1
d_call: -
j_call: TRBJ2-2
cdr3_nt: TGTGCCAGCAGTCAGGGGGGGAACACCGGGGAGCTGTTTTTT
cdr3_aa: CASSQGGNTGELFF

clone_size: -
v_call: TRBV4-1
d_call: -
j_call: TRBJ2-7
cdr3_nt: TGCGCCAGCAGCCCCGGTTTGGGGAGCTCCTACGAGCAGTACTTC
cdr3_aa: CASSPGLGSSYEQYF

clone_size: -
v_call: TRBV7-6
d_call: -
j_call: TRBJ2-2
cdr3_nt: TGTGCCAGCAGCGGAGGGCCGGGAACCGGGGAGCTGTTTTTT
cdr3_aa: CASSGGPGTGELFF

clone_size: few
v_call: TRBV12-3/TRBV12-4
d_call: -
j_call: TRBJ1-2
cdr3_nt: TGTGCCAGCAGTTTAGGGAGCAGGAGCAATGGCTACACCTTC
cdr3_aa: CASSLGSRSNGYTF

clone_size: -
v_call: TRBV12-3/TRBV12-4
d_call: -
j_call: TRBJ1-5
cdr3_nt: TGTGCCAGCAGTCTCGACAGCCATCAGCCCCAGCATTTT
cdr3_aa: CASSLDSHQPQHF

clone_size: -
v_call: TRBV15
d_call: -
j_call: TRBJ1-1
cdr3_nt: TGTGCCACCAGCGCGCCAGACTCTAACACTGAAGCTTTCTTT
cdr3_aa: CATSAPDSNTEAFF

clone_size: once
v_call: TRBV27
d_call: TRBD2
j_call: TRBJ2-3
cdr3_nt: TGTGCCAGCGGACACTACCGGGAGGGTGTAGATACGCAGTATTTT
cdr3_aa: CASGHYREGVDTQYF

clone_size: -
v_call: TRBV29-1
d_call: -
j_call: TRBJ2-3
cdr3_nt: TGCAGCGTTGTTACAGATACGCAGTATTTT
cdr3_aa: CSVVTDTQYF

clone_size: few
v_call: TRBV19
d_call: -
j_call: TRBJ1-5
cdr3_nt: TGTGCCAGTAGTGAGGTGGATATTAGCAATCAGCCCCAGCATTTT
cdr3_aa: CASSEVDISNQPQHF

clone_size: few
v_call: TRBV7-2
d_call: TRBD1
j_call: TRBJ2-7
cdr3_nt: TGTGCCAGCAGCTTTGGGCCGGGACAGGCCTACGAGCAGTACTTC
cdr3_aa: CASSFGPGQAYEQYF

clone_size: -
v_call: TRBV5-4
d_call: -
j_call: TRBJ1-2
cdr3_nt: TGTGCCAGCAGCCTATTACAGGCGTCTAACTATGGCTACACCTTC
cdr3_aa: CASSLLQASNYGYTF

clone_size: -
v_call: TRBV19
d_call: -
j_call: TRBJ2-1
cdr3_nt: TGTGCCAGTGGAATACTCTACGGGGACGGAATCAATGAGCAGTTCTTC
cdr3_aa: CASGILYGDGINEQFF

clone_size: few
v_call: TRBV7-3
d_call: TRBD1
j_call: TRBJ2-5
cdr3_nt: TGTGCCAGCAGCTCCGACAGGGCCCCAGAGACCCAGTACTTC
cdr3_aa: CASSSDRAPETQYF

clone_size: few
v_call: TRBV5-1
d_call: -
j_call: TRBJ1-3
cdr3_nt: TGCGCCAGCAGCTTGGAGGGGGTTACCTCTGGAAACACCATATATTTT
cdr3_aa: CASSLEGVTSGNTIYF

clone_size: -
v_call: TRBV5-1
d_call: -
j_call: TRBJ1-3
cdr3_nt: TGCGCCAGCAGCTTGCGTGTGAGGGGGACTGGAAACACCATATATTTT
cdr3_aa: CASSLRVRGTGNTIYF

clone_size: -
v_call: TRBV20-1
d_call: TRBD1
j_call: TRBJ1-2
cdr3_nt: TGCAGTGGGACAGGGGGCCATGGCTACACCTTC
cdr3_aa: CSGTGGHGYTF

clone_size: -
v_call: TRBV4-2
d_call: TRBD2
j_call: TRBJ2-2
cdr3_nt: TGTGCCAGCAGCTACGGACTAGCGGGGGGGGCCGGGGAGCTGTTTTTT
cdr3_aa: CASSYGLAGGAGELFF

clone_size: few
v_call: TRBV2
d_call: -
j_call: TRBJ2-5
cdr3_nt: TGTGCCAGCAGCGATTCTAGCTCCGGGGAGACCCAGTACTTC
cdr3_aa: CASSDSSSGETQYF

clone_size: few
v_call: TRBV29-1
d_call: TRBD1
j_call: TRBJ1-1
cdr3_nt: TGCAGCGTGACAGGGGGCTTGAACACTGAAGCTTTCTTT
cdr3_aa: CSVTGGLNTEAFF

clone_size: -
v_call: TRBV4-1
d_call: -
j_call: TRBJ2-5
cdr3_nt: TGCGCCAGCAGCCACAGGGTACAAGAGACCCAGTACTTC
cdr3_aa: CASSHRVQETQYF

clone_size: few
v_call: TRBV20-1
d_call: -
j_call: TRBJ2-1
cdr3_nt: TGCAGTGCAACGGGACTCATCCACAATGAGCAGTTCTTC
cdr3_aa: CSATGLIHNEQFF

clone_size: -
v_call: TRBV5-6
d_call: -
j_call: TRBJ2-2
cdr3_nt: TGTGCCAGCAGCCTTCCTAGATACACCGGGGAGCTGTTTTTT
cdr3_aa: CASSLPRYTGELFF

clone_size: few
v_call: TRBV4-1
d_call: TRBD1
j_call: TRBJ2-7
cdr3_nt: TGCGCCAGCAGCCTCGAGGGACAGGGGGCCTACGAGCAGTACTTC
cdr3_aa: CASSLEGQGAYEQYF

clone_size: -
v_call: TRBV3-1
d_call: TRBD2
j_call: TRBJ2-5
cdr3_nt: TGTGCCAGCAGCCAAGAGTTTCTAGCGGGGGTCCAAGAGACCCAGTACTTC
cdr3_aa: CASSQEFLAGVQETQYF

clone_size: -
v_call: TRBV27
d_call: -
j_call: TRBJ1-2
cdr3_nt: TGTGCCAGCAGTTCGAGGGAGAACTATGGCTACACCTTC
cdr3_aa: CASSSRENYGYTF

clone_size: few
v_call: TRBV7-6
d_call: -
j_call: TRBJ1-5
cdr3_nt: TGTGCCAGCAGCTTAGGATCCGGGAGAGGCAATCAGCCCCAGCATTTT
cdr3_aa: CASSLGSGRGNQPQHF

clone_size: few
v_call: TRBV2
d_call: -
j_call: TRBJ1-6
cdr3_nt: TGTGCCAGCAGTGAAGAGGTCGGGGCCAATTCACCCCTCCACTTT
cdr3_aa: CASSEEVGANSPLHF

clone_size: few
v_call: TRBV25-1
d_call: -
j_call: TRBJ2-3
cdr3_nt: TGTGCCAGCAGAGAAGATACGCAGTATTTT
cdr3_aa: CASREDTQYF

clone_size: -
v_call: TRBV19
d_call: TRBD1
j_call: TRBJ2-1
cdr3_nt: TGTGCCAGTAGAGATACCGGGACAGGGATTCACAATGAGCAGTTCTTC
cdr3_aa: CASRDTGTGIHNEQFF

clone_size: -
v_call: TRBV7-2
d_call: TRBD2
j_call: TRBJ2-3
cdr3_nt: TGTGCCAGCAGCCATAGCGGGAGGGGGTTCAACACAGATACGCAGTATTTT
cdr3_aa: CASSHSGRGFNTDTQYF

clone_size: -
v_call: TRBV9
d_call: -
j_call: TRBJ2-1
cdr3_nt: TGTGCCAGCAGGCAACTGACAGGTGGCGATGAGCAGTTCTTC
cdr3_aa: CASRQLTGGDEQFF

clone_size: -
v_call: TRBV29-1
d_call: -
j_call: TRBJ2-7
cdr3_nt: TGCAGCGTTGTTCGGTCCTACGAGCAGTACTTC
cdr3_aa: CSVVRSYEQYF

clone_size: -
v_call: TRBV2
d_call: -
j_call: TRBJ2-2
cdr3_nt: TGTGCCAGCAGTGGTGAAGCCTCGAACACCGGGGAGCTGTTTTTT
cdr3_aa: CASSGEASNTGELFF

clone_size: few
v_call: TRBV30
d_call: TRBD2
j_call: TRBJ2-7
cdr3_nt: TGTGCCTGTGGGGGGGTTAACTCCTACGAGCAGTACTTC
cdr3_aa: CACGGVNSYEQYF

clone_size: few
v_call: TRBV9
d_call: -
j_call: TRBJ1-5
cdr3_nt: TGTGCCAGCAGCGTAGGGACAGATTATCAGCCCCAGCATTTT
cdr3_aa: CASSVGTDYQPQHF

clone_size: many
v_call: TRBV6-5
d_call: -
j_call: TRBJ2-6
cdr3_nt: TGTGCCAGCGGTCAAAGCTCTGGGGCCAACGTCCTGACTTTC
cdr3_aa: CASGQSSGANVLTF

clone_size: few
v_call: TRBV5-1
d_call: -
j_call: TRBJ1-3
cdr3_nt: TGCGCCAGCAGCCCACTTACGGTTAGCTCTGGAAACACCATATATTTT
cdr3_aa: CASSPLTVSSGNTIYF

clone_size: -
v_call: TRBV12-3/TRBV12-4
d_call: -
j_call: TRBJ2-2
cdr3_nt: TGTGCCAGCAAGGGCGCATGGGTCACCGGGGAGCTGTTTTTT
cdr3_aa: CASKGAWVTGELFF

clone_size: -
v_call: TRBV20-1
d_call: -
j_call: TRBJ2-7
cdr3_nt: TGCAGTGCCATATCCAGCGGCGAGCAGTACTTC
cdr3_aa: CSAISSGEQYF

clone_size: -
v_call: TRBV27
d_call: -
j_call: TRBJ2-2
cdr3_nt: TGTGCCAGCAGTTCGAGACAGGACGGCGGGGAGCTGTTTTTT
cdr3_aa: CASSSRQDGGELFF

clone_size: few
v_call: TRBV6-5
d_call: TRBD1
j_call: TRBJ1-5
cdr3_nt: TGTGCCAGCAGCCTTGACAGGGACCGCGTGACCCAGCATTTT
cdr3_aa: CASSLDRDRVTQHF

clone_size: -
v_call: TRBV18
d_call: -
j_call: TRBJ1-3
cdr3_nt: TGTGCCAGCTCACCATGGCGCGACAGCGTCTCTGGAAACACCATATATTTT
cdr3_aa: CASSPWRDSVSGNTIYF

clone_size: -
v_call: TRBV12-3/TRBV12-4
d_call: -
j_call: TRBJ1-2
cdr3_nt: TGTGCCAGCAGTCTCTCAGGGGCGGAATATGGCTACACCTTC
cdr3_aa: CASSLSGAEYGYTF

clone_size: -
v_call: TRBV6-2/TRBV6-3
d_call: TRBD1
j_call: TRBJ1-5
cdr3_nt: TGTGCCAGCAGTTACAGGGGTCGGAGGCAGGGGGCAAGTCAGCCCCAGCATTTT
cdr3_aa: CASSYRGRRQGASQPQHF

clone_size: -
v_call: TRBV11-1
d_call: -
j_call: TRBJ1-1
cdr3_nt: TGTGCCAGCGGTCAGGGGGAAGCTTTCTTT
cdr3_aa: CASGQGEAFF

clone_size: many
v_call: TRBV9
d_call: -
j_call: TRBJ2-2
cdr3_nt: TGTGCCAGCAGCGTAGAGATAGGAGGGGAGCTGTTTTTT
cdr3_aa: CASSVEIGGELFF

clone_size: -
v_call: TRBV6-6
d_call: -
j_call: TRBJ1-5
cdr3_nt: TGTGCCAGCAGTTACCCAGAGAGCAATCAGCCCCAGCATTTT
cdr3_aa: CASSYPESNQPQHF

clone_size: few
v_call: TRBV12-3/TRBV12-4
d_call: -
j_call: TRBJ1-1
cdr3_nt: TGTGCCAGCAGTTTAGAAGGGGCAGAATTAACTGAAGCTTTCTTT
cdr3_aa: CASSLEGAELTEAFF

clone_size: -
v_call: TRBV7-3
d_call: -
j_call: TRBJ2-7
cdr3_nt: TGTGCCAGCAGCCCGGGACCAGACTACGAGCAGTACTTC
cdr3_aa: CASSPGPDYEQYF